The rows below give T cell receptor beta chains drawn from one sample of a study of memory CD4+ T cells and cytomegalovirus serostatus. Generated by immunoSEQ multiplex PCR, the TCRdb table keeps only in-frame clones and is missing some. The sample gives about 25,000 clones, 60% to 80% of which show up once; around 1% is in the top ten. The specimen sequenced was memory CD4+ T cells from blood. The receptors here all came from an adult in good health and CMV-seronegative. Both conserved end residues are part of each CDR3. D genes are given only for firm matches. Only part of the rows carry a size: once, few, many, or a class if the clone is expanded.

d_call	v_call	clone_size	j_call	cdr3_aa	cdr3_nt
.	TRBV6-6	.	TRBJ2-1	CASSYPEVDEQFF	TGTGCCAGCAGTTACCCGGAGGTGGATGAGCAGTTCTTC
.	TRBV29-1	.	TRBJ1-4	CSVARGATTNEKLFF	TGCAGCGTTGCTAGAGGAGCCACAACTAATGAAAAACTGTTTTTT
.	TRBV7-8	.	TRBJ2-4	CASSLAAKNIQYF	TGTGCCAGCAGCTTAGCGGCCAAAAACATTCAGTACTTC
.	TRBV19	.	TRBJ1-2	CASSETSNYGYTF	TGTGCCAGTAGTGAGACATCTAACTATGGCTACACCTTC
.	TRBV2	few	TRBJ1-1	CASRLEIEAFF	TGTGCCAGCAGATTAGAAATTGAAGCTTTCTTT
.	TRBV18	.	TRBJ2-7	CASSPQAHEQYF	TGTGCCAGCTCACCACAGGCCCACGAGCAGTACTTC
TRBD1	TRBV19	.	TRBJ1-3	CASIPTGTGNTIYF	TGTGCCAGTATTCCGACAGGGACAGGAAACACCATATATTTT
.	TRBV2	.	TRBJ2-1	CASSDRSGNEQFF	TGTGCCAGCAGTGATCGATCGGGGAATGAGCAGTTCTTC
.	TRBV30	.	TRBJ2-2	CAWSVGANTGELFF	TGTGCCTGGAGTGTAGGGGCGAACACCGGGGAGCTGTTTTTT
.	TRBV28	.	TRBJ1-2	CASSTPDNFYGYTF	TGTGCCAGCAGTACCCCGGACAATTTCTATGGCTACACCTTC
.	TRBV4-3	.	TRBJ1-3	CASSQGEPSGNTIYF	TGCGCCAGCAGCCAAGGGGAACCCTCTGGAAACACCATATATTTT
TRBD2	TRBV4-1	.	TRBJ2-7	CASSQGLAGVYEQYF	TGCGCCAGCAGCCAGGGACTAGCGGGAGTCTACGAGCAGTACTTC
.	TRBV11-2	.	TRBJ2-1	CASSTLGGNNEQFF	TGTGCCAGCAGCACACTAGGGGGGAACAATGAGCAGTTCTTC
.	TRBV7-2	.	TRBJ2-2	CASSQSSGTATGELFF	TGTGCCAGCAGCCAATCTTCGGGGACTGCCACGGGGGAGCTGTTTTTT
.	TRBV9	.	TRBJ2-1	CASSSRAPAHEQFF	TGTGCCAGCAGCTCCCGGGCCCCAGCCCATGAGCAGTTCTTC
TRBD2	TRBV27	.	TRBJ2-3	CASRLAPSTDTQYF	TGTGCCAGCAGACTAGCGCCGAGCACAGATACGCAGTATTTT
TRBD2	TRBV10-3	.	TRBJ2-5	CAISEKEREGLETQYF	TGTGCCATCAGTGAGAAAGAGCGGGAGGGCCTGGAGACCCAGTACTTC
TRBD1	TRBV4-2	.	TRBJ2-1	CASSSGTGNLNEQFF	TGTGCCAGCAGCAGCGGGACAGGGAATTTGAATGAGCAGTTCTTC
.	TRBV7-2	.	TRBJ1-5	CASSLDGSNQPQHF	TGTGCCAGCAGCTTAGATGGGAGTAATCAGCCCCAGCATTTT
TRBD1	TRBV2	.	TRBJ1-1	CASRGQLNTEAFF	TGTGCCAGCCGGGGACAGCTGAACACTGAAGCTTTCTTT
.	TRBV5-1	.	TRBJ2-2	CASSLARFSNTGELFF	TGCGCCAGCAGCTTGGCCCGCTTCAGTAACACCGGGGAGCTGTTTTTT
.	TRBV18	.	TRBJ2-7	CASSPPASGVYF	TGTGCCAGCTCACCACCGGCGTCAGGGGTGTACTTC
.	TRBV19	.	TRBJ1-3	CASSTFGQGNTIYF	TGTGCCAGTAGTACCTTCGGACAGGGAAACACCATATATTTT